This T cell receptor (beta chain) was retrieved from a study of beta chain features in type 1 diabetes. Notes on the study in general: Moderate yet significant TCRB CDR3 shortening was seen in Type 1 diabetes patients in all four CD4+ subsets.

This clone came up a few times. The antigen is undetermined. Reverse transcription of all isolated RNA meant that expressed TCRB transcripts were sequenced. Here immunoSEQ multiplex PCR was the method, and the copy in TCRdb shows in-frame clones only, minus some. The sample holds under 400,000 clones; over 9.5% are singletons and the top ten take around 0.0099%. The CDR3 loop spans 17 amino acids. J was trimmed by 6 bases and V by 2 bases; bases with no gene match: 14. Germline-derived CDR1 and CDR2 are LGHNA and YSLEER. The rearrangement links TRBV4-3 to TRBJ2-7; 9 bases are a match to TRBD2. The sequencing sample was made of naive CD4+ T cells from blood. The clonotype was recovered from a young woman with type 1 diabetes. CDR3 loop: CASSQRLIPSGVSEQYF. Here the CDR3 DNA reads TGCGCCAGCAGCCAAAGGCTCATCCCTAGCGGGGTTAGCGAGCAGTACTTC.